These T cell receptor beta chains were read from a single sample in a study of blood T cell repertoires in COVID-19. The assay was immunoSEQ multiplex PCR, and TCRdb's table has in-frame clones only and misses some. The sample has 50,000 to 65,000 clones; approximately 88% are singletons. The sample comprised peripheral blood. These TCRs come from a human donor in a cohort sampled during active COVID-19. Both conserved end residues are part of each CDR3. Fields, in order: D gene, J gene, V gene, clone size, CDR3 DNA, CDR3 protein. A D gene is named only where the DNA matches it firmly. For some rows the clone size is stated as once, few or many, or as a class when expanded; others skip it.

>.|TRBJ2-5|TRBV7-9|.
TGTGCCAGTGAAATCCTAGGGGCGGAGACCCAGTACTTC
CASEILGAETQYF
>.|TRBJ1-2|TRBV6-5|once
TGTGCCAGCAGTTACTCGAACCAGGGTAACTATGGCTACACCTTC
CASSYSNQGNYGYTF
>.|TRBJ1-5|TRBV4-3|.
TGCGCCAGCAGCCAAGATCACTATCAGCCCCAGCATTTT
CASSQDHYQPQHF
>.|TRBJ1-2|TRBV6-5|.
TGTGCCAGCAGTTACGGGGTTTCTTGGCGGGCGGGCTACACCTTC
CASSYGVSWRAGYTF
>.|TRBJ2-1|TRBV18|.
TGTGCCAGCTCACCAGCGGGGAGTTCCTACAATGAGCAGTTCTTC
CASSPAGSSYNEQFF
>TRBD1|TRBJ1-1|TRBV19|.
TGTGCCAGTACTCCCCTGGGACAGTTGAACACTGAAGCTTTCTTT
CASTPLGQLNTEAFF
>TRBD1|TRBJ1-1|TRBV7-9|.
TGTGCCAGCAGAGGGGGGACAGGGAGGGGCGCTTTCTTT
CASRGGTGRGAFF
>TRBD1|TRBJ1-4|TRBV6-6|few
TGTGCCAGCAGTTCACAGGGGGGGAATGAAAAACTGTTTTTT
CASSSQGGNEKLFF
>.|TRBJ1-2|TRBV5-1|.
TGCGCCAGCAGCTTGGAGAGGACACCGTCTAACTATGGCTACACCTTC
CASSLERTPSNYGYTF
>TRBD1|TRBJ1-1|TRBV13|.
TGTGCCAGCAGCTTAGCCGGGACAGGGGACTACACTGAAGCTTTCTTT
CASSLAGTGDYTEAFF
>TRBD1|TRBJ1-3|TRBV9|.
TGTGCCAGCAGCGAACAGGGGGCTGCAGGGAACACCATATATTTT
CASSEQGAAGNTIYF
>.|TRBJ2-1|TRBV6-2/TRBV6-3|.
TGTGCCAGCAGTCGCCTCGGAGGGAGGTCCTACAATGAGCAGTTCTTC
CASSRLGGRSYNEQFF
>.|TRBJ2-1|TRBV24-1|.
TGTGCCACCAGTGTCCAGGGCGGGGTATTCAATGAGCAGTTCTTC
CATSVQGGVFNEQFF
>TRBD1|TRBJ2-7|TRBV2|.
TGTGCCAGCAGTCACCCGGGACAGGGACCCTACGAGCAGTACTTC
CASSHPGQGPYEQYF
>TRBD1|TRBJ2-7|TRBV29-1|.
TGCAGCGTTGAGGGGGACAGATACGAGCAGTACTTC
CSVEGDRYEQYF
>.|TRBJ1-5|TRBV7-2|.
TGTGCCAGCAGCTTGGAGGGCCAGCGTTATAGCAATCAGCCCCAGCATTTT
CASSLEGQRYSNQPQHF
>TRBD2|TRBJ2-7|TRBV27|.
TGTGCCAGCAGTATGGCTGGGACTAGCGTGGGCGAGCAGTACTTC
CASSMAGTSVGEQYF
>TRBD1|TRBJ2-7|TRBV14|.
TGTGCCAGCAGCCCACAGACAGGGGAAGGCTACGAGCAGTACTTC
CASSPQTGEGYEQYF
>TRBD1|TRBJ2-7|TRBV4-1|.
TGCGCCAGCAGCCAAGCGGGACAGGGGTACGAGCAGTACTTC
CASSQAGQGYEQYF
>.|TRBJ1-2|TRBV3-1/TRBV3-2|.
TGTGCCAGCAGCCACCCTGGGGGCTTCTATGGCTACACCTTC
CASSHPGGFYGYTF
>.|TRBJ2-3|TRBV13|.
TGTGCCAGCAGCCCCTCTTCCTTTCCCAGCACAGATACGCAGTATTTT
CASSPSSFPSTDTQYF
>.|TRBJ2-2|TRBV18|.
TGTGCCAGCTCACCCGTTGGAGGTGCCGGGGAGCTGTTTTTT
CASSPVGGAGELFF
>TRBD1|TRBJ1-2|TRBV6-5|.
TGTGCCAGCAGTCCCATGAACAGGGGGAATAGAGGCTACACCTTC
CASSPMNRGNRGYTF
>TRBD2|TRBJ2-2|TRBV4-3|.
TGCGCCAGCAGCCAGATGGCGGGGGGGCTAGGGACCGGGGAGCTGTTTTTT
CASSQMAGGLGTGELFF
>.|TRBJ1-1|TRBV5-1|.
TGCGCCAGCACTCTCTCCTTGAACACTGAAGCTTTCTTT
CASTLSLNTEAFF
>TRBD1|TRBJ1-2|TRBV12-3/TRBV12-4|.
TGTGCCAGCAGTTGGGGACAGGGGAATGGCTACACCTTC
CASSWGQGNGYTF
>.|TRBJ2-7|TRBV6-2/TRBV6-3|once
TGTGCCAGCAGTTACCCAGAGGACACAACAGACTCCTACGAGCAGTACTTC
CASSYPEDTTDSYEQYF
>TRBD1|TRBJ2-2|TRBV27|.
TGTGCCAGCAGCCGGGACAGGGTTATCGGGGAGCTGTTTTTT
CASSRDRVIGELFF
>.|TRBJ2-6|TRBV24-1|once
TGTGCCACCAGTGATCGAGAGCACTCTGGGGCCAACGTCCTGACTTTC
CATSDREHSGANVLTF
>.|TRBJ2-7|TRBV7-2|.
TGTGCCAGCAGCCGTCGGGCGGGAAGCTCCTACGAGCAGTACTTC
CASSRRAGSSYEQYF
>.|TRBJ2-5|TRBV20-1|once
TGCAGTGCTAGAACAGGGGAGACCCAGTACTTC
CSARTGETQYF
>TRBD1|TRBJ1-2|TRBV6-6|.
TGTGCCAGCAGTTTAGGGGGCGCGGGCTACACCTTC
CASSLGGAGYTF
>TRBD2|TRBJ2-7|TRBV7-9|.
TGTGCCAGCAGCCCTTCACTAGCGGGGGGTGCCTACGAGCAGTACTTC
CASSPSLAGGAYEQYF
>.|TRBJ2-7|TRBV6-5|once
TGTGCCAGCAGTTACATCAGGGGCTCCTACGAGCAGTACTTC
CASSYIRGSYEQYF
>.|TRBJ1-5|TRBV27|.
TGTGCCAGCAGTTTAAGGGGGGGTTATCAGCCCCAGCATTTT
CASSLRGGYQPQHF
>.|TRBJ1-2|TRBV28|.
TGTGCCAGCAGTTTAGGGGGGGCGGATGGCTACACCTTC
CASSLGGADGYTF
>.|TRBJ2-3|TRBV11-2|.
TGTGCCAGCAGCCGCAGAGGGTTCCAGCGGGGCACAGATACGCAGTATTTT
CASSRRGFQRGTDTQYF
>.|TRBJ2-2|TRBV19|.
TGTGCCAGTAGTTTCGACTCGGCCGGGGAGCTGTTTTTT
CASSFDSAGELFF
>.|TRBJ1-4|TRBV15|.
TGTGCCACCAGCACCCAGCGGGCAGGCCCCTATGAAAAACTGTTTTTT
CATSTQRAGPYEKLFF
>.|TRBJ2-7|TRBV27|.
TGTGCCAGCAGTTTAGCGGGATCCGAGCAGTACTTC
CASSLAGSEQYF
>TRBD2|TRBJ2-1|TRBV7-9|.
TGTGCCAGCAGCTTAGTGGGGAGGGATGAGCAGTTCTTC
CASSLVGRDEQFF
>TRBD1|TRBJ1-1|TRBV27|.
TGTGCCAGCAGTTTACTGGACAGGGGCATGAACACTGAAGCTTTCTTT
CASSLLDRGMNTEAFF
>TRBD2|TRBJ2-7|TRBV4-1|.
TGCGCCAGCAGCCAAGTCGGGACTAGCGCCTACGAGCAGTACTTC
CASSQVGTSAYEQYF
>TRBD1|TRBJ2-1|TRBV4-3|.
TGCGCCAGCAGCCAAGGGACAGGGGGCTCCTACAATGAGCAGTTCTTC
CASSQGTGGSYNEQFF
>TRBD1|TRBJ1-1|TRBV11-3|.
TGTGCCAGCAGCGCCGGGACAGGCGCTGAAGCTTTCTTT
CASSAGTGAEAFF
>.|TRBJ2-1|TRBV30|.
TGTGCCTGGAGTGGGTTCCGGGACTTTAACTACAATGAGCAGTTCTTC
CAWSGFRDFNYNEQFF
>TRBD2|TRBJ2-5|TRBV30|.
TGTGCCTGGACCTTAGGACTAGCGGACCAAGAGACCCAGTACTTC
CAWTLGLADQETQYF
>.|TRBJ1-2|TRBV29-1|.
TGCAGCGTCCGGGAGGGGGGCTACACCTTC
CSVREGGYTF
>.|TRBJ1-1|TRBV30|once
TGTGCCTGGATGACAGGCCCAACTGAAGCTTTCTTT
CAWMTGPTEAFF
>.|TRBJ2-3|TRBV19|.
TGTGCCAGTAGTATAGATGGGCGGGGAGCAGATACGCAGTATTTT
CASSIDGRGADTQYF
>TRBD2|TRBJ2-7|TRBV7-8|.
TGTGCCAGCAGCTCCCTAGCGGGTGCCTACGAGCAGTACTTC
CASSSLAGAYEQYF
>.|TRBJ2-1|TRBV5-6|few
TGTGCCAGCAGCTTGCGTACCTACAATGAGCAGTTCTTC
CASSLRTYNEQFF
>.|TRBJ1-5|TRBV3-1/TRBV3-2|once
TGTGCCAGCAGCCCAACAGGGTATAGCAATCAGCCCCAGCATTTT
CASSPTGYSNQPQHF
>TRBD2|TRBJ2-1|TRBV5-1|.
TGCGCCAGCAGCCCCACCGAGCGGGGGACCTACAATGAGCAGTTCTTC
CASSPTERGTYNEQFF